A selection of T cell receptor beta chains follows, all from one sample in a study of T cell responses to AZD1222 COVID-19 vaccine. The data were produced by immunoSEQ multiplex PCR, yet TCRdb's version contains in-frame clones alone and is incomplete. Among around 150,000 clones listed, more than 85% were seen once. The material was peripheral blood, obtained on day 0 of AZD1222 vaccination. The receptors stem from an adult in good health. The CDR3 runs from the conserved cysteine through the conserved F or W. The D gene is left open where the match is weak. Only part of the rows carry a size: once, few, many, or a class if the clone is expanded.

J gene	V gene	D gene	clone size	CDR3 DNA	CDR3 protein
TRBJ2-2	TRBV6-2/TRBV6-3	-	-	TGTGCCAGCAGTGACACCGGGGAGCTGTTTTTT	CASSDTGELFF
TRBJ2-7	TRBV11-1	TRBD1	-	TGTGCCAGCAGCTTGGAGGGGACAGGCTACGAGCAGTACTTC	CASSLEGTGYEQYF
TRBJ2-2	TRBV19	TRBD1	once	TGTGCCAGTAGAGGGAAGATTGGGACAGCGAACACCGGGGAGCTGTTTTTT	CASRGKIGTANTGELFF
TRBJ1-4	TRBV30	-	once	TGTGCTGGGAGAGGGCTCGGGGAAAAACTGTTTTTT	CAGRGLGEKLFF
TRBJ1-1	TRBV30	-	-	TGTGCCTGGAGGGCTGTGGGACCTGAAGCTTTCTTT	CAWRAVGPEAFF
TRBJ2-5	TRBV16	-	-	TGTGCCAGCAGCCACGCTCCGGAAGGACAGACCCAGTACTTC	CASSHAPEGQTQYF
TRBJ1-6	TRBV14	-	-	TGTGCCAGCAGCCAAGTGAGGCCCTCCTATAATTCACCCCTCCACTTT	CASSQVRPSYNSPLHF
TRBJ2-3	TRBV2	-	once	TGTGCCAGCAACCAGTACACAGATACGCAGTATTTT	CASNQYTDTQYF
TRBJ2-1	TRBV9	-	-	TGTGCCAGCAGCGCCCGCCCTGACACGTACAATGAGCAGTTCTTC	CASSARPDTYNEQFF
TRBJ1-4	TRBV5-6	TRBD1	-	TGTGCCAGCAGCGGGGTACGGACAGGCAGTAATGAAAAACTGTTTTTT	CASSGVRTGSNEKLFF
TRBJ2-1	TRBV7-3	-	-	TGTGCCAGCAGTAGCGACAGTAGCTCCTACAATGAGCAGTTCTTC	CASSSDSSSYNEQFF
TRBJ1-4	TRBV18	TRBD1	-	TGTGCCAGCTCCCATACAGGGGCAACTAATGAAAAACTGTTTTTT	CASSHTGATNEKLFF
TRBJ2-2	TRBV7-9	TRBD1	-	TGTGCCAGCAGCTCGGGGACAGGGGGCTTCGGGGAGCTGTTTTTT	CASSSGTGGFGELFF
TRBJ2-6	TRBV11-2	-	once	TGTGCCAGCAGCTTCTACACCACCACAGCGCCCAGGGCCAACGTCCTGACTTTC	CASSFYTTTAPRANVLTF
TRBJ2-5	TRBV11-2	-	-	TGTGCCAGCAGCTTAGATCTTAGTCGGGAAGAGACCCAGTACTTC	CASSLDLSREETQYF
TRBJ1-6	TRBV5-1	-	-	TGCGCCAGCAGCCCGGGAATTGGTTATTCTAGAGGAGTCGGTTCACCCCTCCACTTT	CASSPGIGYSRGVGSPLHF
TRBJ2-7	TRBV19	TRBD2	-	TGTGCCAGTAGTATCAGCCGACTAGCGGGACCCCTCGGTTCGTCCGAGGAGCAGTACTTC	CASSISRLAGPLGSSEEQYF
TRBJ1-5	TRBV30	-	once	TGTGCCTGGAGTGTACGGGACAATCAGCCCCAGCATTTT	CAWSVRDNQPQHF
TRBJ1-1	TRBV19	-	-	TGTGCCAGTAGTATTCCGTCCCTCCTGGGGACTGAAGCTTTCTTT	CASSIPSLLGTEAFF
TRBJ2-2	TRBV7-3	TRBD2	-	TGTGCCAGCAGCCCCAGCGGGGGGGCCGCCGGGGAGCTGTTTTTT	CASSPSGGAAGELFF
TRBJ1-6	TRBV9	-	few	TGTGCCAGCAGCGTACAGGGGACCGATAATTCACCCCTCCACTTT	CASSVQGTDNSPLHF
TRBJ2-1	TRBV18	-	-	TGTGCCAGCTCACCACTTCAAGATTCAAACGAGCAGTTCTTC	CASSPLQDSNEQFF
TRBJ2-3	TRBV30	TRBD2	-	TGTGCCTGGAGTGCAGGTAGCGGGGGCCTCACAGATACGCAGTATTTT	CAWSAGSGGLTDTQYF
TRBJ1-2	TRBV19	TRBD1	-	TGTGCCAGTACCCTAGGGACAGGGCGCTATGGCTACACCTTC	CASTLGTGRYGYTF
TRBJ2-7	TRBV15	-	-	TGTGCCACCAGCAGAGATTCGGGACTTTTCTCCTACGAGCAGTACTTC	CATSRDSGLFSYEQYF
TRBJ2-1	TRBV4-3	TRBD2	-	TGCGCCAGCAGCCAAAGGCTGTCCGGGACTAGCGGAAAGGACAATGAGCAGTTCTTC	CASSQRLSGTSGKDNEQFF
TRBJ1-3	TRBV7-6	TRBD1	-	TGTGCCAGCAGCCTAAGCCAGACAGGGATTGGAAACACCATATATTTT	CASSLSQTGIGNTIYF
TRBJ2-7	TRBV27	TRBD2	-	TGTGCCAGCAGTTTATCGCCTGGACTAGCGGGGGGCTACGAGCAGTACTTC	CASSLSPGLAGGYEQYF
TRBJ1-2	TRBV20-1	TRBD1	-	TGCAGTGCTAGTCTCACAGGGGGCCGAGGCTACACCTTC	CSASLTGGRGYTF
TRBJ1-1	TRBV5-1	-	-	TGCGCCAGCAGCTTACAGGATGACACTGAAGCTTTCTTT	CASSLQDDTEAFF
TRBJ1-6	TRBV9	TRBD1	-	TGTGCCAGCAGCGTATTCCCAGGGGGCAATAATTCACCCCTCCACTTT	CASSVFPGGNNSPLHF
TRBJ2-3	TRBV10-1	-	-	TGCGCCAGCAGCAGAGTGATAGCGGGCACAGATACGCAGTATTTT	CASSRVIAGTDTQYF
TRBJ1-5	TRBV3-1/TRBV3-2	TRBD1	-	TGTGCCAGCAGCCGGACAGGTTATAGCAATCAGCCCCAGCATTTT	CASSRTGYSNQPQHF
TRBJ1-2	TRBV10-3	-	-	TGTGCCATCAGTGAGTCGGTTGGGGGCTATGGCTACACCTTC	CAISESVGGYGYTF
TRBJ1-3	TRBV1	-	-	TGCACCAGCAGCCAAGACGCCCCAGGACAGGGAATGTCCGGAAACACCATATATTTT	CTSSQDAPGQGMSGNTIYF
TRBJ2-3	TRBV12-3/TRBV12-4	-	few	TGTGCCAGCAGTGTTTTGGGGGCAGATACGCAGTATTTT	CASSVLGADTQYF
TRBJ2-5	TRBV5-1	-	-	TGCGCCAGCAGAAGACTAGAGGCGGACCAAGAGACCCAGTACTTC	CASRRLEADQETQYF
TRBJ1-2	TRBV9	-	-	TGTGCCAGCAGCGTATACGACTATGGCTACACCTTC	CASSVYDYGYTF
TRBJ2-5	TRBV28	-	once	TGTGCCAGCAGTTTTGTGAGGGGGAGAGAGACCCAGTACTTC	CASSFVRGRETQYF
TRBJ1-6	TRBV19	-	-	TGTGCCAGTAGTATAGATTCCAGGGGCCGGTCACCCCTCCACTTT	CASSIDSRGRSPLHF
TRBJ1-1	TRBV10-3	TRBD1	once	TGTGCCATCAGTGAAGCCCCACCGGGACAGCAAAACACTGAAGCTTTCTTT	CAISEAPPGQQNTEAFF
TRBJ1-1	TRBV7-9	-	once	TGTGCCAGCAGCTTAGGCACGGGGGCTAGGGCTTTCTTT	CASSLGTGARAFF
TRBJ2-1	TRBV21-1	-	once	TGTGCCAGCAGCAAAGGACCACGACAGGGAAATCGCAATGAGCAGTTCTTC	CASSKGPRQGNRNEQFF
TRBJ1-6	TRBV9	TRBD1	-	TGTGCCAGCAGCGCTCCAGGGGGCGGTTCACCCCTCCACTTT	CASSAPGGGSPLHF
TRBJ2-7	TRBV18	TRBD2	-	TGTGCCAGCTCACTCGGGACTAGCGGGAGCTACGAGCAGTACTTC	CASSLGTSGSYEQYF
TRBJ1-4	TRBV10-1	-	-	TGCGCCAGCAGCCCGAAAACAACTAATGAAAAACTGTTTTTT	CASSPKTTNEKLFF
TRBJ2-1	TRBV7-9	-	-	TGTGCCAGCAGCATAGCTCGAGCAGCCTACAATGAGCAGTTCTTC	CASSIARAAYNEQFF